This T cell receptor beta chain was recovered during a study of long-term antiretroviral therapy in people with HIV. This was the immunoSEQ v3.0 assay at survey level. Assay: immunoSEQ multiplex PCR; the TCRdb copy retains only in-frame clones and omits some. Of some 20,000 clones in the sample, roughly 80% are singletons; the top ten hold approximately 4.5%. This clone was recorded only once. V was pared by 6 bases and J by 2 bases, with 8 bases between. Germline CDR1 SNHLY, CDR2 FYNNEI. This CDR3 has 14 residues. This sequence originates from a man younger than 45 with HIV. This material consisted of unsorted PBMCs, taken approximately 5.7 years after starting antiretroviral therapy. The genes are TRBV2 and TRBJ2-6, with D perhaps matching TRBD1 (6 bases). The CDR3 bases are TGTGCCAGCAGAACAGGGACTGGGGCCAACGTCCTGACTTTC. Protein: CASRTGTGANVLTF.